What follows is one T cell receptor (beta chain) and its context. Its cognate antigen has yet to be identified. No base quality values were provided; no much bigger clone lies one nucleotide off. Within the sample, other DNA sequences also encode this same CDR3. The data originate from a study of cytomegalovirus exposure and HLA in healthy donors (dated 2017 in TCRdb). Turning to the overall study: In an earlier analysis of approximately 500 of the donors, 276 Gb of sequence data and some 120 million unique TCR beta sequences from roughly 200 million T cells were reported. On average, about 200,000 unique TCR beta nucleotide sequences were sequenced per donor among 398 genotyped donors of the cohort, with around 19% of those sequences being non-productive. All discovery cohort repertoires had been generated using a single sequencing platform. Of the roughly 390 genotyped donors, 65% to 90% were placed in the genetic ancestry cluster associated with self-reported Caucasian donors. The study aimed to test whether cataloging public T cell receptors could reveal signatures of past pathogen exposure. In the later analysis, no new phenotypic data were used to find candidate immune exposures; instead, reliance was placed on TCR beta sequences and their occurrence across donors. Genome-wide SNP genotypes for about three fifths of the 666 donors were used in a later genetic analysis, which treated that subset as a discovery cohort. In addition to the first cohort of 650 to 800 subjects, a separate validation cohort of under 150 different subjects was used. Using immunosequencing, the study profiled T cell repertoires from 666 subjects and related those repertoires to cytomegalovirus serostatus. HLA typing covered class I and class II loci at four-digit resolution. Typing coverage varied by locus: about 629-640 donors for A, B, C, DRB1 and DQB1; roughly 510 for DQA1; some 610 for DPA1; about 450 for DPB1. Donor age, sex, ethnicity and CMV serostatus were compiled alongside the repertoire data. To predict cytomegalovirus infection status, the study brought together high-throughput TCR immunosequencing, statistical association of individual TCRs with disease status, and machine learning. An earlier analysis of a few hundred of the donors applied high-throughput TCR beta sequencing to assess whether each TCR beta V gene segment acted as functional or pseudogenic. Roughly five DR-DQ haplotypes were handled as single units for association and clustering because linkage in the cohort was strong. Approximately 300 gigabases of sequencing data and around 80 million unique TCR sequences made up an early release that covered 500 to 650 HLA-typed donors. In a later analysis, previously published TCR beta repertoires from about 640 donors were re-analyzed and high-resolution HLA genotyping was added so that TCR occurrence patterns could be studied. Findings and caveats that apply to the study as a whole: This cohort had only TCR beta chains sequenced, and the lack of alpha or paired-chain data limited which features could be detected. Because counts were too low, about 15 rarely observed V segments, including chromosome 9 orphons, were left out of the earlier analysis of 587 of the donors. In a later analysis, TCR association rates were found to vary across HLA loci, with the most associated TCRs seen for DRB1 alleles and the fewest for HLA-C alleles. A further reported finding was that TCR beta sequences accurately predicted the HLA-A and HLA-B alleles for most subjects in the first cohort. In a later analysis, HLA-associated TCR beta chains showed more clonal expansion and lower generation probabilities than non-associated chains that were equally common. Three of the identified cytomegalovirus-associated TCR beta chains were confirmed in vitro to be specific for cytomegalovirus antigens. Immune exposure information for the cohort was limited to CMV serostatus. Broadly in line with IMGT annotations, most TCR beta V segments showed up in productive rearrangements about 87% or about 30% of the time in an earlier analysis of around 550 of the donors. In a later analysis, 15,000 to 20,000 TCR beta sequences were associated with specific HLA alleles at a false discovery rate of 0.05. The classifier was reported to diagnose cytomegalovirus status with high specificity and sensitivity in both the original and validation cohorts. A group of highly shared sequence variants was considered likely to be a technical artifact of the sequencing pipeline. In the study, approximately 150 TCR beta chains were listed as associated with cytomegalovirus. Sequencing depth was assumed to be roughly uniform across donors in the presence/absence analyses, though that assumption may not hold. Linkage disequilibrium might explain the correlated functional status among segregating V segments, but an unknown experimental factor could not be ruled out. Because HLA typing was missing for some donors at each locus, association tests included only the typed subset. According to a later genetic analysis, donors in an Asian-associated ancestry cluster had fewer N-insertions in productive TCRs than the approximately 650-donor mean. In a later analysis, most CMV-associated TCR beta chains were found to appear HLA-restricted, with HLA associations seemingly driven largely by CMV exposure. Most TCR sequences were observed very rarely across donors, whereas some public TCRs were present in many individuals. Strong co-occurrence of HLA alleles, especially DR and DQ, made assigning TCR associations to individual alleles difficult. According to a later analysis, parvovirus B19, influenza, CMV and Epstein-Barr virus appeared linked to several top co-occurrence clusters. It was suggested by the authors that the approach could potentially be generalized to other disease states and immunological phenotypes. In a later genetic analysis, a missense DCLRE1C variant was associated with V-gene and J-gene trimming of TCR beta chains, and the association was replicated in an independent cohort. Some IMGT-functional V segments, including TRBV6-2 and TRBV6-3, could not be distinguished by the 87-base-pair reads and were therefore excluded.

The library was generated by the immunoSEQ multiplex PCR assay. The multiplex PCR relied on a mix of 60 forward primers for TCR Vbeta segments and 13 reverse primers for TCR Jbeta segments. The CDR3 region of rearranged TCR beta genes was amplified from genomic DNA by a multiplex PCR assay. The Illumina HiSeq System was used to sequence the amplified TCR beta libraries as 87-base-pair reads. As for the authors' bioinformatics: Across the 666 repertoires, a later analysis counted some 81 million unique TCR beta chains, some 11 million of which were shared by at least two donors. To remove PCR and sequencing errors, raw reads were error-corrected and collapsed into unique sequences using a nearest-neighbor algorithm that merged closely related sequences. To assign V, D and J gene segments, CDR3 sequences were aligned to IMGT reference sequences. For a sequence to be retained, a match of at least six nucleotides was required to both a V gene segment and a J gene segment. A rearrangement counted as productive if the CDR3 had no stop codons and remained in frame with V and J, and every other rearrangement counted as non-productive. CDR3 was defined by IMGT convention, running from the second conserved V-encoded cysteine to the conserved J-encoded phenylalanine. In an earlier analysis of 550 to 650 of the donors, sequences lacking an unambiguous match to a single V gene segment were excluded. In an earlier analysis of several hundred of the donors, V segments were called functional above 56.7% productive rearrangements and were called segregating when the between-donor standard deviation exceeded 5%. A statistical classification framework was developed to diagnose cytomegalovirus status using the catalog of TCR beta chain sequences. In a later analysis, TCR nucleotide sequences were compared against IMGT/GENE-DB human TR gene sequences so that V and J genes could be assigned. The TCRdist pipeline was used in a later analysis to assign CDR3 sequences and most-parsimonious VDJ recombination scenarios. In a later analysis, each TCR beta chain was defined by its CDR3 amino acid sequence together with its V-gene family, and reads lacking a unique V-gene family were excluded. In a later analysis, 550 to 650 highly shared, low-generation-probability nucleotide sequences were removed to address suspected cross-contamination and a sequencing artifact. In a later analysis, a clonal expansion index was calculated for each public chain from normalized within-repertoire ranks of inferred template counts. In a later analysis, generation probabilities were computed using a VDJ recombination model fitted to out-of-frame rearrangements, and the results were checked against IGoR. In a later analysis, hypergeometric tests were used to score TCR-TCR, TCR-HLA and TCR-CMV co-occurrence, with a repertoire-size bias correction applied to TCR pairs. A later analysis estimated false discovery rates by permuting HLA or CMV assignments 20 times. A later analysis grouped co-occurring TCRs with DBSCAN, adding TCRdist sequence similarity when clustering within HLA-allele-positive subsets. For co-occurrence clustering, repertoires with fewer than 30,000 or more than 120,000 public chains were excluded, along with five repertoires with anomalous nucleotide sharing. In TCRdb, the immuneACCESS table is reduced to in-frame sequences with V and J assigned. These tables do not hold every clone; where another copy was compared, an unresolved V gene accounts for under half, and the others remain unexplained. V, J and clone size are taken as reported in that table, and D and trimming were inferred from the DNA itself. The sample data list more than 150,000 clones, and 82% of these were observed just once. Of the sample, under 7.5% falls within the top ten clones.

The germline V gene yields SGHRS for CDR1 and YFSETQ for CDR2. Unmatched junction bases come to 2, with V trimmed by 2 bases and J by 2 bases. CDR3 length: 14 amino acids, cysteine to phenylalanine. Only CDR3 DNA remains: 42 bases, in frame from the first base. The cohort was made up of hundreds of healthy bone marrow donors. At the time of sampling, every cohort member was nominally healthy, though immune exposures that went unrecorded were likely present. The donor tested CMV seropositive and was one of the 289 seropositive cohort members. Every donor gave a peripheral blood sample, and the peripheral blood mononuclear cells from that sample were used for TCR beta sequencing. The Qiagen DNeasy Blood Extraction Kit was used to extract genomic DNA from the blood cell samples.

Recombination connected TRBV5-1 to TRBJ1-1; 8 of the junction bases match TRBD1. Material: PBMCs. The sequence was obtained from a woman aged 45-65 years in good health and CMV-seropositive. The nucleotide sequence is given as TGCGCCAGCAGCTTACAGGGGGGAAACACTGAAGCTTTCTTT. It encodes CASSLQGGNTEAFF.